This TCR beta chain was captured in a study of a mutant IDH1 vaccine in newly diagnosed glioma. Documented time point: week 47, end of study. All doses held 300 ug of mutant IDH1 20-mer peptide, with topical imiquimod. Germline V CDR1 and CDR2: MDHEN, SYDVKM. This CDR3 is 12 amino acids long. Deletions cut 6 bases from V and 4 bases from J, with 9 bases between. With regard to this clone: Antigen specificity is unknown.

Libraries were prepared by immunoSEQ multiplex PCR; TCRdb keeps only in-frame clonotypes and omits some of them. There are approximately 50,000 clones in the sample; about four fifths occur only once, and more than 3% lies in the top ten. The genes are TRBV28 and TRBJ1-2; no firm D call. The sample consisted of PBMCs, taken from a glioma patient whose treatment included an IDH1 peptide vaccine. This sequence was found in a woman between 45 and 60 years old with glioma. This CDR3 is CASSPPVYGYTF. The CDR3 DNA sequence: TGTGCCAGCAGCCCGCCCGTCTATGGCTACACCTTC.